What follows are 13 T cell receptor beta chains derived from one specimen sequenced in a study of T cells after yellow fever vaccination. From the 5' RACE reads, TCRdb called clonotypes with MiXCR, one entry per CDR3 protein. The sample gives some 320,000 distinct CDR3 sequences, approximately 8% of which show up once; around 3.1% is in the top ten. The material was CD4+ T cells sorted from PBMCs, obtained 5 days after the yellow fever booster vaccination. Receptors originate from a man aged 18 to 30 who received the YFV17D yellow fever vaccine.

In its sample, this clonotype was seen a few times. The chain joins TRBV21-1 to TRBJ1-2. TRBV21-1 counts as a pseudogene. The CDR3 runs 16 residues. The CDR3 loop is CASSIPTILIRYGYTF. The CDR3 DNA reads as TGTGCCAGCAGCATACCTACTATATTGATCCGCTACGGCTACACCTTC.

There are many counts of this clonotype. CDR3 sequence (DNA): TGTGCCACCAGCAGAGATAGGGGGGGCTACGAGACCCAGTACTTC. It encodes CATSRDRGGYETQYF. The V gene is TRBV15, the J gene TRBJ2-5, with a tentative D call TRBD2 (7 bases). V was clipped by 0 bases and J by 5 bases, with 13 bases between them. The CDR3 totals 15 residues. CDR1 and CDR2 from the germline V gene are LNHNV and YYDKDF (reference sequence).

This clonotype occurred once. One end of the junction is discordant with germline, which a read error may explain. The chain employs TRBV5-1 and TRBJ2-6; maybe TRBD1 (6 bases). Germline V gene sequence: CDR1 SGHRS, CDR2 YFSETQ. The CDR3 contains 17 residues. This CDR3 is CASSGSTGSSGAYVLTF. CDR3 bases: TGCGCCAGCAGCGGGTCAACAGGGTCCTCTGGGGCCTACGTCCTGACTTTC.

This clonotype was counted between two and nine times. The CDR3 protein is CASSPPSGAAGELFF. In DNA, the CDR3 is TGTGCCAGCAGCCCCCCGTCGGGGGCCGCCGGGGAGCTGTTTTTT. This rearrangement joins TRBV7-9 to TRBJ2-2; TRBD1 or TRBD2 may be the D gene (6 bases each). Per germline, CDR1 SEHNR and CDR2 FQNEAQ (reference sequence). CDR3 size: 15 residues. V was clipped by 5 bases and J by 6 bases, with 16 bases between them.

This clonotype has just a few counts. The V gene is TRBV20-1, the J gene TRBJ1-6; D is perhaps TRBD1 (6 bases). The CDR3 is made up of 15 amino acids. Between the trimmed V and J ends, which lost 8 bases and 9 bases, there was a span of 23 bases. From germline, CDR1 is DFQATT and CDR2 SNEGSKA (reference sequence). The CDR3 reads CSSMVGGRDSSPLHF. The CDR3 DNA sequence: TGCAGTTCCATGGTTGGGGGCAGGGACTCTTCACCCCTCCACTTT.

This clonotype was picked up many times. The V and J genes are TRBV5-1 and TRBJ2-1; TRBD2 agrees at 10 bases. The CDR3 spans 14 residues. Germline V gene sequence: CDR1 SGHRS, CDR2 YFSETQ. The V gene end was trimmed by 8 bases and the J gene end by 4 bases; junction bases not matched to a gene: 6. As DNA, the CDR3 is TGCGCCAGTGGAGCGGGGGGGCGATACAATGAGCAGTTCTTC. Translating it yields CASGAGGRYNEQFF. Full variable domain (missing parts from reference TRBV5-1 and TRBJ2-1): KAGVTQTPRYLIKTRGQQVTLSCSPISGHRSVSWYQQTPGQGLQFLFEYFSETQRNKGNFPGRFSGRQFSNSRSEMNVSTLELGDSALYLCASGAGGRYNEQFFGPGTRLTVL.

This clonotype was detected only a few times. The genes are TRBV18 and TRBJ1-1; D call uncertain. The CDR3 extends over 12 amino acids. Germline values: CDR1 KGHSH, CDR2 LQKENI. The ends were cut back, 2 bases at V and 5 bases at J, with 6 bases in the middle. The CDR3 reads CASSPGRTEAFF. The CDR3 DNA reads TGTGCCAGCTCACCAGGGAGAACTGAAGCTTTCTTT.

This clonotype was detected ten times or more. CDR3 DNA: TGTGCCAGCAGACCGTCCGGAGGTGCCGGAATAAATTCACCCCTCCACTTT. Residues: CASRPSGGAGINSPLHF. The chain employs TRBV6-2 or TRBV6-3 and TRBJ1-6; the D is unclear. Per the germline V gene, CDR1 is MNHEY and CDR2 is SVGEGT. The CDR3 sequence is 17 residues long. With 6 bases removed from V and 7 bases from J, the gap between germline ends came to 22 bases.

The chain has TRBV7-2 and TRBJ2-3, with a possible D match to TRBD1 (5 bases). The ends were cut back, 1 base at V and 3 bases at J, with 17 bases in the middle. Germline V gene lookup returns CDR1 SGHTA and CDR2 FQGNSA. CDR3 length equals 17 residues. CDR3 residues: CASSLVGAQLWTDTQYF. The CDR3, as DNA: TGTGCCAGCAGCTTAGTTGGGGCTCAACTCTGGACAGATACGCAGTATTTT.

This clonotype was seen a handful of times. The genes are TRBV28 and TRBJ1-6; D remains unclear. The germline V gene has CDR1 MDHEN and CDR2 SYDVKM. The CDR3 is made up of 16 amino acids. V lost 7 bases to trimming and J lost 8 bases, with 21 bases between them. In nucleotides, the CDR3 is TGTGCCAGCACGCCACCCTCGGGAGCTTTGGATTCACCCCTCCACTTT. This gives the protein CASTPPSGALDSPLHF. The full variable domain, with the rest looked up from reference TRBV28 and TRBJ1-6, is DVKVTQSSRYLVKRTGEKVFLECVQDMDHENMFWYRQDPGLGLRLIYFSYDVKMKEKGDIPEGYSVSREKKERFSLILESASTNQTSMYLCASTPPSGALDSPLHFGNGTRLTVT.

V usage is TRBV9 and J usage is TRBJ2-4, with a possible D match to TRBD2 (6 bases). Germline assignment: CDR1 SGDLS and CDR2 YYNGEE. The CDR3 is made up of 13 amino acids. V lost 3 bases to trimming and J lost 8 bases, with 12 bases between them. CDR3 in DNA: TGTGCCAGCAGCGCCCAGGGAGGTGACATTCAGTACTTC. Its translation: CASSAQGGDIQYF.

J is TRBJ2-3 and V is TRBV29-1; D is perhaps TRBD1 (7 bases). This CDR3 spans 13 amino acids. Trimming took off 7 bases at V and 6 bases at J, with 17 bases between the two ends. Germline CDR1 and CDR2: SQVTM and ANQGSEA. CDR3 coding DNA: TGCAGCGCTGACAGGGCCCGGGGGGATACGCAGTATTTT. Amino acids: CSADRARGDTQYF.

The rearrangement links TRBV28 to TRBJ1-2; D not certain. Trimming cost V 3 bases and J 4 bases, with 9 bases left between them. This CDR3 spans 13 amino acids. CDR1 and CDR2 (germline): MDHEN, SYDVKM. For the CDR3, the DNA is TGTGCCAGCAGTTTGGTGGCAGCCTATGGCTACACCTTC. The encoded protein is CASSLVAAYGYTF.